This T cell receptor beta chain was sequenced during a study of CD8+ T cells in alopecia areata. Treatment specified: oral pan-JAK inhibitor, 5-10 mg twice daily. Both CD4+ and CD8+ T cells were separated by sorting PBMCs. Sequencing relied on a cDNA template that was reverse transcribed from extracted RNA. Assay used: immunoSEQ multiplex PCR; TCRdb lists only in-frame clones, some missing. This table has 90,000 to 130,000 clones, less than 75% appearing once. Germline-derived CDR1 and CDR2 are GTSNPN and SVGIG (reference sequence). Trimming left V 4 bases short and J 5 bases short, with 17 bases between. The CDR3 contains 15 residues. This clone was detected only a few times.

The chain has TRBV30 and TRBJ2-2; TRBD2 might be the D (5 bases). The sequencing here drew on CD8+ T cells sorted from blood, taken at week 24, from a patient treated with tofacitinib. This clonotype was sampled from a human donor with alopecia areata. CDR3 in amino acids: CAWISPREGTGELFF. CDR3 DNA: TGTGCCTGGATCTCACCGCGTGAGGGTACCGGGGAGCTGTTTTTT.